The 14 T cell receptor beta chains below were found in one sample sequenced in a study of graft-versus-host responses after intestinal transplantation. Assay: immunoSEQ multiplex PCR; the TCRdb copy retains only in-frame clones and omits some. Among tens of thousands of clones, about 93% were seen once, and the ten largest hold about 0.78%. Sequencing was performed on PBMCs, taken 16 days after intestinal transplant. Receptor source: a human patient who received an intestinal transplant, so some T cells may come from the graft donor.

The chain recombines TRBV5-1 with TRBJ2-7, with D hard to call. Per the germline V gene, CDR1 is SGHRS and CDR2 is YFSETQ. This CDR3 is 12 amino acids long. Trimming took off 1 base at V and 3 bases at J, with 5 bases between the two ends. CDR3 nucleotides: TGCGCCAGCAGCTTGAAAGGCTACGAGCAGTACTTC. Its protein is CASSLKGYEQYF.

This chain connects TRBV6-1 to TRBJ2-3; D unclear. The CDR3 totals 15 residues. V lost 2 bases, J lost 2 bases, and 11 bases lay in between. Per the germline V gene, CDR1 is MNHNS and CDR2 is SASEGT. This chain's CDR3 is CASSETAPYTDTQYF. As DNA, the CDR3 is TGTGCCAGCAGTGAAACGGCTCCTTACACAGATACGCAGTATTTT.

DNA of the CDR3: TGTGCCAGCAGCTTACCGGCCGGGACAGGGGAGGGCGAGCAGTACTTC. Amino acid sequence: CASSLPAGTGEGEQYF. The genes are TRBV7-9 and TRBJ2-7, with 10 bases lining up with TRBD1. The CDR3 totals 16 residues. The ends lost 2 bases at V and 6 bases at J; junction bases unmatched: 10. Germline V lookup: CDR1 SEHNR, CDR2 FQNEAQ (reference sequence). Drawing the rest from reference TRBV7-9 and TRBJ2-7, the complete variable domain is DTGVSQNPRHKITKRGQNVTFRCDPISEHNRLYWYRQTLGQGPEFLTYFQNEAQLEKSRLLSDRFSAERPKGSFSTLEIQRTEQGDSAMYLCASSLPAGTGEGEQYFGPGTRLTVT.

The CDR3 DNA reads TGTGCCAGCAAGCTGAGCTCCTACAATGAGCAGTTCTTC. Residues: CASKLSSYNEQFF. The gene calls are TRBV27 and TRBJ2-1; D gene uncertain. Germline V gene sequence: CDR1 MNHEY, CDR2 SMNVEV (reference sequence). The CDR3 totals 13 residues. V lost 7 bases to trimming and J lost 0 bases, with 7 bases between them.

This sequence joins TRBV4-1 and TRBJ2-1; D uncertain. V was pared by 0 bases and J by 5 bases, with 20 bases between. The CDR3 sequence is 18 residues long. Germline lookup yields CDR1 MGHRA and CDR2 YSYEKL. The CDR3: CASSQETVGLVGDNEQFF. CDR3 bases: TGCGCCAGCAGCCAAGAAACGGTCGGGCTGGTTGGGGACAATGAGCAGTTCTTC.

This clone has only one observation. The gene calls are TRBV7-2 and TRBJ2-5; D gene ambiguous. Trimming cost V 4 bases and J 2 bases, with 5 bases left between them. Per the germline V gene, CDR1 is SGHTA and CDR2 is FQGNSA. There are 12 residues in the CDR3. The CDR3 is CASSYPQETQYF. The CDR3, as DNA: TGTGCCAGCAGCTACCCTCAAGAGACCCAGTACTTC.

The genes are TRBV9 and TRBJ2-1; D ambiguous. In germline, CDR1 is SGDLS, CDR2 YYNGEE. The V end was cut by 3 bases, the J end by 4 bases, with 5 bases between. The CDR3 runs 12 residues. This CDR3 is CASSANYNEQFF. CDR3 DNA: TGTGCCAGCAGCGCCAATTACAATGAGCAGTTCTTC. Complete variable domain (other parts from reference TRBV9 and TRBJ2-1): DSGVTQTPKHLITATGQRVTLRCSPRSGDLSVYWYQQSLDQGLQFLIQYYNGEERAKGNILERFSAQQFPDLHSELNLSSLELGDSALYFCASSANYNEQFFGPGTRLTVL.

This rearrangement joins TRBV29-1 to TRBJ1-2; 8 bases are shared with TRBD1. CDR1 and CDR2 from the germline V gene are SQVTM and ANQGSEA. The V gene end was trimmed by 0 bases and the J gene end by 4 bases; junction bases not matched to a gene: 13. The CDR3 is 17 amino acids. The CDR3 sequence: CSVEDWIETGEAYGYTF. For the CDR3, the DNA is TGCAGCGTTGAAGATTGGATCGAGACAGGGGAAGCCTATGGCTACACCTTC. Using reference TRBV29-1 and TRBJ1-2 for the parts outside the CDR3, the full variable domain is SAVISQKPSRDICQRGTSLTIQCQVDSQVTMMFWYRQQPGQSLTLIATANQGSEATYESGFVIDKFPISRPNLTFSTLTVSNMSPEDSSIYLCSVEDWIETGEAYGYTFGSGTRLTVV.

The gene calls are TRBV19 and TRBJ2-7, with D perhaps matching TRBD1 (6 bases). V was pared by 4 bases and J by 0 bases, with 10 bases between. This CDR3 is built from 14 residues. The germline V gene has CDR1 LNHDA and CDR2 SQIVND (reference sequence). The chain's CDR3 is CASSTQGSSYEQYF. In nucleotides, the CDR3 is TGTGCCAGTAGTACCCAGGGGTCCTCCTACGAGCAGTACTTC.

Comments on this clone: One junction end disagrees with the germline gene, perhaps due to a read error. The chain has TRBV4-2 and TRBJ1-2; D is possibly TRBD1 (5 bases). The CDR3 is 17 amino acids. The germline V gene has CDR1 LGHNA and CDR2 YNFKEQ. CDR3 sequence reads: CASSQDPLPTGNYGHTF. For the CDR3, the DNA is TGTGCCAGCAGCCAAGATCCCCTCCCCACAGGAAACTATGGCCACACCTTC.

This chain connects TRBV11-1 to TRBJ2-1, with a possible D match to TRBD2 (5 bases). Trimming cost V 5 bases and J 3 bases, with 14 bases left between them. Germline lookup yields CDR1 SGHAT and CDR2 FQDESV (reference sequence). This CDR3 is built from 15 residues. DNA for the CDR3: TGTGCCAGCAGCCAGGAGGTAGAGGACTACAATGAGCAGTTCTTC. Amino acids: CASSQEVEDYNEQFF.

The rearrangement uses TRBV7-9 and TRBJ2-7, with D perhaps being TRBD1 or TRBD2 (5 bases each). Germline values: CDR1 SEHNR, CDR2 FQNEAQ (reference sequence). The ends were cut back, 0 bases at V and 2 bases at J, with 11 bases in the middle. The CDR3 sequence is 15 residues long. The chain's CDR3 is CASSLAARETYEQYF. The CDR3 DNA is TGTGCCAGCAGCTTAGCGGCCAGGGAGACCTACGAGCAGTACTTC.

The chain recombines TRBV13 with TRBJ2-1; 11 positions agree with TRBD1. Per the germline V gene, CDR1 is PRHDT and CDR2 is FYEKMQ (reference sequence). V trimming: 5 bases; J trimming: 6 bases; junction bases outside the gene matches: 6. The CDR3 totals 15 residues. CDR3 nucleotide sequence: TGTGCCAGCAGCGGCCGGGACAGGGGGGTCAATGAGCAGTTCTTC. Its translation is CASSGRDRGVNEQFF.

The CDR3 coding sequence is TGTGCCAGCAGGCGCGACCTAGTCGATGGCTACACCTTC. Its translation: CASRRDLVDGYTF. The V call is TRBV28, the J call TRBJ1-2; D call uncertain. The V gene's germline CDR1 is MDHEN and CDR2 SYDVKM. The CDR3 loop spans 13 amino acids. Trimming took 6 bases from V and 6 from J, leaving 14 bases between them.